The entry that follows covers one TCR beta chain sequence. Its antigen is unidentified. These data come from a study of neoadjuvant anti-PD-1 for oral cavity cancer. Overall study: Patients without progression got a fourth dose around day 43.

Only in-frame clones appear in the TCRdb table, and some are missing; sequencing was by immunoSEQ multiplex PCR. Of about 42,000 clones listed, around 79% are singletons. Stated time point: after neoadjuvant nivolumab, at surgical resection. These oral cavity squamous cell carcinomas were HPV-negative and locally advanced. Whole-study results and caveats: Higher pretreatment Treg/Th17 ratios tracked higher pretreatment blood clonality.

The CDR3 is made up of 14 amino acids. Trimming took 5 bases from V and 3 from J; bases not matched to a gene: 6. The V gene's germline CDR1 is SGHRS and CDR2 YFSETQ. This sample comprised PBMCs, obtained after nivolumab (anti-PD-1) treatment. The gene calls are TRBV5-1 and TRBJ2-7; 9 nucleotides line up with TRBD1. The clonotype originates from a person aged 35-79 years with oral cavity squamous cell carcinoma. The CDR3 DNA follows: TGCGCCAGCAGTCCCGGGACAGGGCTCTACGAGCAGTACTTC. The encoded protein is CASSPGTGLYEQYF.